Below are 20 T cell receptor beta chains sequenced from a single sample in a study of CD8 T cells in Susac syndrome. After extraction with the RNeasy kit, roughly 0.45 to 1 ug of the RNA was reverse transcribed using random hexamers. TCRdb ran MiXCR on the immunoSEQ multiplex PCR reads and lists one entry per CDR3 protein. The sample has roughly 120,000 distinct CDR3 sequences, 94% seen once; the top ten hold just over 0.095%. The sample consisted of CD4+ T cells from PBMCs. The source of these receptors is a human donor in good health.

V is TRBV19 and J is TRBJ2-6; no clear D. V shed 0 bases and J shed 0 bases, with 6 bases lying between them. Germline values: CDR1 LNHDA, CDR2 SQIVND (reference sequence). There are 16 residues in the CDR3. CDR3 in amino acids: CASSIEGSSGANVLTF. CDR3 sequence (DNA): TGTGCCAGTAGTATAGAGGGATCCTCTGGGGCCAACGTCCTGACTTTC.

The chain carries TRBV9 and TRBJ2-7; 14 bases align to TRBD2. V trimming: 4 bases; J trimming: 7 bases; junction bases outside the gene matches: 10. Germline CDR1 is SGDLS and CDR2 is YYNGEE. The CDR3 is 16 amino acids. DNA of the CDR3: TGTGCCAGCAGCTCCCACGGGGGACTAGCGGGAGCAGAGCAGTACTTC. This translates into CASSSHGGLAGAEQYF.

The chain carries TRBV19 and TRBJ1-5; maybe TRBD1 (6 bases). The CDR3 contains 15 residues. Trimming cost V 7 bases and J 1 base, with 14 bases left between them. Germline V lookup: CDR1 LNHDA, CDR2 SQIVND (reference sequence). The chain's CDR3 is CASKATTGSNQPQHF. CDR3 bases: TGTGCCAGTAAGGCAACGACAGGAAGCAATCAGCCCCAGCATTTT. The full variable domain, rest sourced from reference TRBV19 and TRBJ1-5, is DGGITQSPKYLFRKEGQNVTLSCEQNLNHDAMYWYRQDPGQGLRLIYYSQIVNDFQKGDIAEGYSVSREKKESFPLTVTSAQKNPTAFYLCASKATTGSNQPQHFGDGTRLSIL.

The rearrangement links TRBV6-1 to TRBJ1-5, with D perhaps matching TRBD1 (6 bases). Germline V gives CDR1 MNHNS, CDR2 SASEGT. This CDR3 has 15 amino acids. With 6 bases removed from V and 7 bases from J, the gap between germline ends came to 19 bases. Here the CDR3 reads CASRTGQGDRQPQHF. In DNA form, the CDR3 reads TGTGCCAGCAGGACGGGACAAGGAGATAGGCAGCCCCAGCATTTT.

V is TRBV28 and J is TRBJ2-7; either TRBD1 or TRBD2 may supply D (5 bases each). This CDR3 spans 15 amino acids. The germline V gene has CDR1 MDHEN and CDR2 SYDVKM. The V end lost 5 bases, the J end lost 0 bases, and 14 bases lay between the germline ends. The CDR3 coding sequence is TGTGCCAGCAGTCGGGGACCCGGAAGCTCCTACGAGCAGTACTTC. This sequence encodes CASSRGPGSSYEQYF. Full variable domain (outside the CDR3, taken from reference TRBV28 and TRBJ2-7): DVKVTQSSRYLVKRTGEKVFLECVQDMDHENMFWYRQDPGLGLRLIYFSYDVKMKEKGDIPEGYSVSREKKERFSLILESASTNQTSMYLCASSRGPGSSYEQYFGPGTRLTVT.

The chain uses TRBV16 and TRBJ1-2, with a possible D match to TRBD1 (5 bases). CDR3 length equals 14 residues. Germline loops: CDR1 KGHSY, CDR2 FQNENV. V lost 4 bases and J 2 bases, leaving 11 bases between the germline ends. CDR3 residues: CASSPSGTNYGYTF. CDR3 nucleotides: TGTGCCAGCAGCCCCTCAGGGACCAACTATGGCTACACCTTC.

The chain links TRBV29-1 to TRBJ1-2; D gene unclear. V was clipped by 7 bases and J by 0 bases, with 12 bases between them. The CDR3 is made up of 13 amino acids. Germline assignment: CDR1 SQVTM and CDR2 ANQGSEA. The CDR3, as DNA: TGCAGCGCCACCCGCGGGACTAACTATGGCTACACCTTC. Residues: CSATRGTNYGYTF.

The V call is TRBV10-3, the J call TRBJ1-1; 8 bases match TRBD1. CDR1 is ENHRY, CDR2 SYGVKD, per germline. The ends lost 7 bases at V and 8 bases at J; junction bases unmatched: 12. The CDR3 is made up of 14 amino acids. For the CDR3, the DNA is TGTGCCATCAAAGGGACAGGTTCGGGGTACGAAGCTTTCTTT. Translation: CAIKGTGSGYEAFF.

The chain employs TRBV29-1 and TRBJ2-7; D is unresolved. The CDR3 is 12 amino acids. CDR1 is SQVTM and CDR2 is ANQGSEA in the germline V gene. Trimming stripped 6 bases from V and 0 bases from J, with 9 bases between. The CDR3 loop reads CSVVKSSYEQYF. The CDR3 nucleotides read TGCAGCGTGGTAAAAAGCTCCTACGAGCAGTACTTC.

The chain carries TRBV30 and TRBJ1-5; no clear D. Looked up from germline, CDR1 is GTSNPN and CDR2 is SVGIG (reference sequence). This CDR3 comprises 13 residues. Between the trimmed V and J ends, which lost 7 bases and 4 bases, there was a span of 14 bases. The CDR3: CALGFEGNQPQHF. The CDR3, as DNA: TGTGCCTTGGGGTTCGAGGGAAATCAGCCCCAGCATTTT.

CDR3 sequence: CAISEDRTGSPLHF. For the CDR3, the DNA is TGTGCCATCAGTGAGGACCGCACGGGATCACCCCTCCACTTT. The chain employs TRBV10-3 and TRBJ1-6; D is uncertain. V was pared by 2 bases and J by 10 bases, with 12 bases between. From germline, CDR1 is ENHRY and CDR2 SYGVKD. The CDR3 runs to 14 residues.

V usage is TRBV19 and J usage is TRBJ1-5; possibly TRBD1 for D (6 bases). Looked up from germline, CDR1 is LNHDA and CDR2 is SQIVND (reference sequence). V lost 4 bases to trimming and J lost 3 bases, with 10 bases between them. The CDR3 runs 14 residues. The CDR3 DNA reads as TGTGCCAGTAGTACAGGACAGTACAATCAGCCCCAGCATTTT. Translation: CASSTGQYNQPQHF.

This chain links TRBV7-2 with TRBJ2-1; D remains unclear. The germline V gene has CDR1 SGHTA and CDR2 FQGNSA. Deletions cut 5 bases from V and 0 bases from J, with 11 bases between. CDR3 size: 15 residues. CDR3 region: CASSQGWISYNEQFF. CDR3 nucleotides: TGTGCCAGCAGCCAAGGGTGGATCTCCTACAATGAGCAGTTCTTC.

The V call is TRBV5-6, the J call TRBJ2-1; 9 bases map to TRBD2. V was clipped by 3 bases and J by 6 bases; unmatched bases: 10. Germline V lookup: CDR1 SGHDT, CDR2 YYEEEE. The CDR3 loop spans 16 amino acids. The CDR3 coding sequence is TGTGCCAGCAGCTCCTATAGCGGGAGTGTGTCCAATGAGCAGTTCTTC. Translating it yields CASSSYSGSVSNEQFF.

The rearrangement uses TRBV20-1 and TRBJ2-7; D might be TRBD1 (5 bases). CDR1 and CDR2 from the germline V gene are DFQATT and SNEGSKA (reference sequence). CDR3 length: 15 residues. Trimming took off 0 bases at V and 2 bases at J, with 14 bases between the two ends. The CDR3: CSARDRQGNTYEQYF. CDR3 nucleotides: TGCAGTGCTAGAGATCGCCAGGGTAATACCTACGAGCAGTACTTC.

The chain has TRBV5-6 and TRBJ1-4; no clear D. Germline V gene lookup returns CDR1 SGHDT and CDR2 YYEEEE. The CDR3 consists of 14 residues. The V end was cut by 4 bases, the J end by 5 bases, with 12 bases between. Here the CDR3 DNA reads TGTGCCAGCAGCCTTCCAGGAGTAAATGAAAAACTGTTTTTT. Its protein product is CASSLPGVNEKLFF.

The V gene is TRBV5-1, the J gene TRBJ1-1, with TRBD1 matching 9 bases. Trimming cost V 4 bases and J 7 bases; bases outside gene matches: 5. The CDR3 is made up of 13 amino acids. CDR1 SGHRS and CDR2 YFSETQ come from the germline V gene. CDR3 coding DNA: TGCGCCAGCAGCGGGGGACAGGGCATTGAAGCTTTCTTT. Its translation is CASSGGQGIEAFF.

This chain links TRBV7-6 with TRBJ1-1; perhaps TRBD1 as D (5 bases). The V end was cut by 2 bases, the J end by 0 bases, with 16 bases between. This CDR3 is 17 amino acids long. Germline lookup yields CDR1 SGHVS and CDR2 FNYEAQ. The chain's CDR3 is CASSLSREPLMNTEAFF. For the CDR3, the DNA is TGTGCCAGCAGCTTATCCAGGGAGCCCCTCATGAACACTGAAGCTTTCTTT.

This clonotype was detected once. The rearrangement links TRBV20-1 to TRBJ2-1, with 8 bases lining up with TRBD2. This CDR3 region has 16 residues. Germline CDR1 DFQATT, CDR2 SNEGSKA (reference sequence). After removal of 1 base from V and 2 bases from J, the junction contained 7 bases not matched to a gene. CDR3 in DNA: TGCAGTGCTAGAGGGTCTACTAGCGGAGCCTACAATGAGCAGTTCTTC. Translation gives CSARGSTSGAYNEQFF.

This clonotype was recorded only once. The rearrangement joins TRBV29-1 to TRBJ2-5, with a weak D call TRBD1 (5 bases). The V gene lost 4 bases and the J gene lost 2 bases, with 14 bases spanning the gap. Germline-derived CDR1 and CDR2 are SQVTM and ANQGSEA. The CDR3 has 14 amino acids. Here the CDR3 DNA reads TGCAGCGTTGGGGTTAGCAGGGCGCAAGAGACCCAGTACTTC. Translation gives CSVGVSRAQETQYF.